A selection of T cell receptor beta chains follows, all from one sample in a study of cytotoxic CD8 clonotypes in ibrutinib-treated CLL. The assay was immunoSEQ multiplex PCR, and TCRdb's table has in-frame clones only and misses some. The repertoire holds 150,000 or so clones, with more than 70% as singletons. The sample consisted of PBMCs, taken after 36 months of ibrutinib treatment. The origin of the receptors is a human donor with chronic lymphocytic leukemia. CDR3s include the opening cysteine and the closing phenylalanine or tryptophan. A D gene is named only where the DNA matches it firmly. Not every row has a clone size; where given, it reads once, few, many or a size class.

j_gene: TRBJ2-1
abundance: once
d_gene: NA
v_gene: TRBV10-2
CDR3nt: TGCGCCAGCGAGACGGGGGACTCCTACAATGAGCAGTTCTTC
CDR3aa: CASETGDSYNEQFF

j_gene: TRBJ2-7
abundance: NA
d_gene: TRBD1
v_gene: TRBV11-2
CDR3nt: TGTGCCAGCAGCCAAGGGACAGGGGACCCCTACGAGCAGTACTTC
CDR3aa: CASSQGTGDPYEQYF

j_gene: TRBJ2-7
abundance: NA
d_gene: NA
v_gene: TRBV10-2
CDR3nt: TGCGCCAGCGAGCACCGACAGCTCGTAAGTCCATCCTACGAGCAGTACTTC
CDR3aa: CASEHRQLVSPSYEQYF

j_gene: TRBJ1-6
abundance: NA
d_gene: NA
v_gene: TRBV7-9
CDR3nt: TGTGCCAGCACCCTCCCGGGGATTAAGGATTCACCCCTCCACTTT
CDR3aa: CASTLPGIKDSPLHF

j_gene: TRBJ2-5
abundance: once
d_gene: NA
v_gene: TRBV27
CDR3nt: TGTGCCAGCAGTCCCCGAGGGGTTGCGGGGATAGAGACCCAGTACTTC
CDR3aa: CASSPRGVAGIETQYF

j_gene: TRBJ1-2
abundance: NA
d_gene: NA
v_gene: TRBV5-1
CDR3nt: TGCGCCAGCAGCTCGTCACCCGGGACGTCCTCGGGCTACACCTTC
CDR3aa: CASSSSPGTSSGYTF

j_gene: TRBJ2-3
abundance: NA
d_gene: NA
v_gene: TRBV7-9
CDR3nt: TGTGCCAGCAGCCCGCAGGTTGATACGCAGTATTTT
CDR3aa: CASSPQVDTQYF

j_gene: TRBJ2-7
abundance: NA
d_gene: TRBD1
v_gene: TRBV6-5
CDR3nt: TGTGCCAGCAGTCCCGGGACAGGGGTCGAGCAGTACTTC
CDR3aa: CASSPGTGVEQYF

j_gene: TRBJ1-1
abundance: NA
d_gene: NA
v_gene: TRBV14
CDR3nt: TGTGCCAGCAGCCAAGATCTAGGGTTCACTGAAGCTTTCTTT
CDR3aa: CASSQDLGFTEAFF

j_gene: TRBJ1-3
abundance: NA
d_gene: TRBD1
v_gene: TRBV27
CDR3nt: TGTGCCAGCGGGGACAGCATTGGGAACACCATATATTTT
CDR3aa: CASGDSIGNTIYF

j_gene: TRBJ2-7
abundance: NA
d_gene: NA
v_gene: TRBV5-1
CDR3nt: TGCGCCAGCAGCCCCCCTCTTGGAGGGTCCTACGAGCAGTACTTC
CDR3aa: CASSPPLGGSYEQYF

j_gene: TRBJ2-2
abundance: NA
d_gene: NA
v_gene: TRBV7-9
CDR3nt: TGTGCCAGCAGCTTAGCGACCGCGAACACCGGGGAGCTGTTTTTT
CDR3aa: CASSLATANTGELFF

j_gene: TRBJ1-2
abundance: NA
d_gene: NA
v_gene: TRBV18
CDR3nt: TGTGCCAGCTCACCACCGGGCAGTACTAACTATGGCTACACCTTC
CDR3aa: CASSPPGSTNYGYTF

j_gene: TRBJ2-7
abundance: NA
d_gene: NA
v_gene: TRBV27
CDR3nt: TGTGCCAGTTTTAGCGGAAAAGACCCCTACGAGCAGTACTTC
CDR3aa: CASFSGKDPYEQYF

j_gene: TRBJ2-3
abundance: NA
d_gene: NA
v_gene: TRBV15
CDR3nt: TGTGCCACCAGCCTAGAGATGGCAGATACGCAGTATTTT
CDR3aa: CATSLEMADTQYF

j_gene: TRBJ1-1
abundance: NA
d_gene: NA
v_gene: TRBV27
CDR3nt: TGTGCCAGCTGGCGGCCGAACACTGAAGCTTTCTTT
CDR3aa: CASWRPNTEAFF

j_gene: TRBJ2-5
abundance: NA
d_gene: NA
v_gene: TRBV7-3
CDR3nt: TGTGCCAGCAGCTTAACGGGGGGCCGCCAAGAGACCCAGTACTTC
CDR3aa: CASSLTGGRQETQYF

j_gene: TRBJ2-3
abundance: NA
d_gene: TRBD2
v_gene: TRBV4-2
CDR3nt: TGTGCCAGCAGCCAGAGCGGGGGGGCTGCAGATACGCAGTATTTT
CDR3aa: CASSQSGGAADTQYF

j_gene: TRBJ2-5
abundance: NA
d_gene: NA
v_gene: TRBV6-6
CDR3nt: TGTGCCAGCAGTTACGGGCAGACCAAAGAGACCCAGTACTTC
CDR3aa: CASSYGQTKETQYF

j_gene: TRBJ2-2
abundance: NA
d_gene: TRBD2
v_gene: TRBV19
CDR3nt: TGTGCCAGTAATTCCCGGCTAGCGGTGTGGGAGCTGTTTTTT
CDR3aa: CASNSRLAVWELFF

j_gene: TRBJ2-3
abundance: NA
d_gene: NA
v_gene: TRBV11-2
CDR3nt: TGTGCCAGCAGCTTATTCGCTAGCGCGCCGGATACGCAGTATTTT
CDR3aa: CASSLFASAPDTQYF

j_gene: TRBJ1-2
abundance: NA
d_gene: TRBD1
v_gene: TRBV27
CDR3nt: TGTGCCAGCAGTGCGAGGGGGCCCTATGGCTACACCTTC
CDR3aa: CASSARGPYGYTF

j_gene: TRBJ2-1
abundance: NA
d_gene: TRBD2
v_gene: TRBV27
CDR3nt: TGTGCCAGCAGCGGGGGACTAGCGGGATTCTACAATGAGCAGTTCTTC
CDR3aa: CASSGGLAGFYNEQFF

j_gene: TRBJ1-2
abundance: NA
d_gene: TRBD1
v_gene: TRBV5-1
CDR3nt: TGCGCCAGCAGCTTGCACAGGGGTCCCTATGGCTACACCTTC
CDR3aa: CASSLHRGPYGYTF

j_gene: TRBJ1-5
abundance: NA
d_gene: TRBD1
v_gene: TRBV6-5
CDR3nt: TGTGCCAGCAGTCCCGGACAGGGCAATCAGCCCCAGCATTTT
CDR3aa: CASSPGQGNQPQHF

j_gene: TRBJ2-3
abundance: NA
d_gene: TRBD2
v_gene: TRBV6-5
CDR3nt: TGTGCCAGCACGCCGGGGGGGCTCGATACGCAGTATTTT
CDR3aa: CASTPGGLDTQYF

j_gene: TRBJ1-5
abundance: NA
d_gene: TRBD1
v_gene: TRBV19
CDR3nt: TGTGCCAGTAGTATAGTCGGAGCGGGACAGCGTAATCAGCCCCAGCATTTT
CDR3aa: CASSIVGAGQRNQPQHF

j_gene: TRBJ2-3
abundance: NA
d_gene: NA
v_gene: TRBV7-2
CDR3nt: TGTGCCAGCAGCGGGGAGACTCCCTGGGGCACAGATACGCAGTATTTT
CDR3aa: CASSGETPWGTDTQYF

j_gene: TRBJ1-6
abundance: once
d_gene: NA
v_gene: TRBV18
CDR3nt: TGTGCCAGCTCCCCCTCGGACCTTCATTCACCCCTCCACTTT
CDR3aa: CASSPSDLHSPLHF

j_gene: TRBJ1-4
abundance: NA
d_gene: NA
v_gene: TRBV6-5
CDR3nt: TGTGCCAGCAGTCCGGGTTTAGGAAGTGAAAAACTGTTTTTT
CDR3aa: CASSPGLGSEKLFF

j_gene: TRBJ2-5
abundance: NA
d_gene: NA
v_gene: TRBV6-1
CDR3nt: TGTGCCAGCAGTGACGGGACCCAAGAGACCCAGTACTTC
CDR3aa: CASSDGTQETQYF

j_gene: TRBJ2-1
abundance: once
d_gene: TRBD1
v_gene: TRBV5-6
CDR3nt: TGTGCCAGCAGCTTCGGGACAGGCGCCGCGAATGAGCAGTTCTTC
CDR3aa: CASSFGTGAANEQFF

j_gene: TRBJ1-3
abundance: NA
d_gene: NA
v_gene: TRBV2
CDR3nt: TGTGCCAGCAAGCTACCGCGAAACACCATATATTTT
CDR3aa: CASKLPRNTIYF

j_gene: TRBJ2-1
abundance: NA
d_gene: NA
v_gene: TRBV5-1
CDR3nt: TGCGCCAGCAGCATGACGCCTGAGGTGAAGCAGTTCTTC
CDR3aa: CASSMTPEVKQFF

j_gene: TRBJ2-5
abundance: NA
d_gene: NA
v_gene: TRBV5-4
CDR3nt: TGTGCCAGCAGCGTGAATCTAGCTAGCCAAGAGACCCAGTACTTC
CDR3aa: CASSVNLASQETQYF

j_gene: TRBJ1-1
abundance: NA
d_gene: NA
v_gene: TRBV5-4
CDR3nt: TGTGCCAGCAGTAATCGAAACAGGGACACTGAAGCTTTCTTT
CDR3aa: CASSNRNRDTEAFF

j_gene: TRBJ2-3
abundance: NA
d_gene: NA
v_gene: TRBV7-3
CDR3nt: TGTGCCAGCAGCTCCCGGACACTCACAGATACGCAGTATTTT
CDR3aa: CASSSRTLTDTQYF

j_gene: TRBJ2-7
abundance: NA
d_gene: NA
v_gene: TRBV5-4
CDR3nt: TGTGCCAGCAGCCTGGACCTGGAGAGTTCCTACGAGCAGTACTTC
CDR3aa: CASSLDLESSYEQYF

j_gene: TRBJ1-1
abundance: NA
d_gene: NA
v_gene: TRBV6-6
CDR3nt: TGTGCCAGCAGTTACGGCCTCGACAGGCTGAACACTGAAGCTTTCTTT
CDR3aa: CASSYGLDRLNTEAFF

j_gene: TRBJ2-2
abundance: NA
d_gene: TRBD2
v_gene: TRBV13
CDR3nt: TGTGCCAGCAGCTGGACTAGCGGGAGCAGCGGGGAGCTGTTTTTT
CDR3aa: CASSWTSGSSGELFF

j_gene: TRBJ1-6
abundance: NA
d_gene: TRBD1
v_gene: TRBV28
CDR3nt: TGTGCCAGCAGCTCGCCGGGACAGGGGCTTTCACCCCTCCACTTT
CDR3aa: CASSSPGQGLSPLHF

j_gene: TRBJ1-4
abundance: few
d_gene: TRBD1
v_gene: TRBV18
CDR3nt: TGTGCCAGCTCACTTACCATCGACAGGGTGGGTGGTGAAAAACTGTTTTTT
CDR3aa: CASSLTIDRVGGEKLFF